The TCR beta chain described here comes from a study of blood T cell repertoires in COVID-19. Study overall: T cells, B-cell-depleted T cells, or PBMCs supplied cDNA or gDNA.

The CDR3 totals 15 residues. J was trimmed by 1 base and V by 3 bases; bases with no gene match: 2. Germline loops: CDR1 KGHDR, CDR2 SFDVKD. Per the original methods: Estimates of nucleated cell counts were drawn from the amplification of reference gene primers. Measured with immunoSEQ multiplex PCR; TCRdb has only the in-frame clones, and not every one. The DNA gave D and trimming, while V, J and clone size come from that table. Found here are approximately 260,000 clones, around 90% of them singletons; the top ten hold just over 7%. The sample taken for sequencing was peripheral blood. The chain joins TRBV24-1 to TRBJ1-1; 9 bases align to TRBD1. The clonotype comes from a man between 60 and 70 years old who had recovered from COVID-19. The CDR3 DNA reads as TGTGCCACCAGTGATCCGACAGGGGGGAACACTGAAGCTTTCTTT. It specifies CATSDPTGGNTEAFF.